These T cell receptor beta chains were read from a single sample in a study of response to subunit inactivated influenza vaccine. Using its own MiXCR run on the RT-PCR reads, TCRdb lists one record per CDR3 protein. The sample records about 190,000 distinct CDR3 sequences, 13% to 15% being singletons. Sequencing was performed on CD8+ T cells sorted from PBMCs, taken roughly 5 days after vaccination. Receptors originate from a man aged 50 to 60 who received an inactivated influenza vaccine. Each CDR3 is given with its conserved first and last residue. D genes are given only for firm matches. Some rows have no size entry. The others give once, few or many, or a class for an expanded clone.

v_call: TRBV5-6; j_call: TRBJ2-7; d_call: TRBD2; clone_size: few; cdr3_nt: TGTGCCAGCAGCTTCGGACTAGCGGGGGGGGCCTTTAGTTACGAGCAGTACTTC; cdr3_aa: CASSFGLAGGAFSYEQYF
v_call: TRBV5-1; j_call: TRBJ2-7; d_call: .; clone_size: .; cdr3_nt: TGCGCCAGCAGCTCAGCGAGTACGGCGTCTCACGAGCAGTACTTC; cdr3_aa: CASSSASTASHEQYF
v_call: TRBV7-2; j_call: TRBJ2-3; d_call: TRBD2; clone_size: .; cdr3_nt: TGTGCCAGCAGCTTAGCGGGACTAGCCGTACTCGCAGATACGCAGTATTTT; cdr3_aa: CASSLAGLAVLADTQYF
v_call: TRBV20-1; j_call: TRBJ2-7; d_call: .; clone_size: .; cdr3_nt: TGCAGTGCCCCCCTGTATGAGAGCTCCTACGAGCAGTACTTC; cdr3_aa: CSAPLYESSYEQYF
v_call: TRBV4-2; j_call: TRBJ2-7; d_call: TRBD2; clone_size: .; cdr3_nt: TGTGCCAGCAGCCGCGACGACTTAGCGGGGGGAAGCTACGAGCAGTACTTC; cdr3_aa: CASSRDDLAGGSYEQYF
v_call: TRBV10-2; j_call: TRBJ2-1; d_call: TRBD2; clone_size: few; cdr3_nt: TGCGCCAGCAGGGGATTCAGGGAGGGGAGAGGGTACAATGAGCAGTTCTTC; cdr3_aa: CASRGFREGRGYNEQFF
v_call: TRBV12-3/TRBV12-4; j_call: TRBJ2-6; d_call: .; clone_size: .; cdr3_nt: TGTGCCAGCAGGAGATCGGACCTACAACTAGGGGCCAACGTCCTGACTTTC; cdr3_aa: CASRRSDLQLGANVLTF
v_call: TRBV3-1; j_call: TRBJ2-1; d_call: TRBD2; clone_size: few; cdr3_nt: TGTGCCAGCAGCCAATCAAAGCCTAGCGGGAGGGGCTCCTACAATGAGCAGTTCTTC; cdr3_aa: CASSQSKPSGRGSYNEQFF
v_call: TRBV20-1; j_call: TRBJ2-1; d_call: .; clone_size: .; cdr3_nt: TGCAGTGCTAGAGATCAGGGGCGGGAATACAATGAGCAGTTCTTC; cdr3_aa: CSARDQGREYNEQFF
v_call: TRBV7-2; j_call: TRBJ2-7; d_call: TRBD1; clone_size: .; cdr3_nt: TGTGCCAGCAGCTTAACTGGGACAGCCTACGAGCAGTACTTC; cdr3_aa: CASSLTGTAYEQYF
v_call: TRBV19; j_call: TRBJ2-1; d_call: .; clone_size: .; cdr3_nt: TGTGCCGGATCCCGGGTCCGCTCCTACAATGAGCAGTTCTTC; cdr3_aa: CAGSRVRSYNEQFF
v_call: TRBV4-3; j_call: TRBJ2-1; d_call: .; clone_size: many; cdr3_nt: TGCGCCAGCAGCCAGGGCAGTAGCTCCTACAATGAGCAGTTCTTC; cdr3_aa: CASSQGSSSYNEQFF
v_call: TRBV6-1; j_call: TRBJ2-7; d_call: .; clone_size: few; cdr3_nt: TGTGCCAGCAGTCCCTCCCAGGGGCCCCGGCTTTACGAGCAGTACTTC; cdr3_aa: CASSPSQGPRLYEQYF
v_call: TRBV20-1; j_call: TRBJ2-5; d_call: TRBD2; clone_size: .; cdr3_nt: TGCAGTGCTGAGACTAGCGGGAGGGGAGGGACCCAGTACTTC; cdr3_aa: CSAETSGRGGTQYF
v_call: TRBV15; j_call: TRBJ2-1; d_call: .; clone_size: few; cdr3_nt: TGTGCCACCAGCAGAGACCTGGTGACGGATGAGCAGTTCTTC; cdr3_aa: CATSRDLVTDEQFF
v_call: TRBV11-2; j_call: TRBJ2-7; d_call: .; clone_size: many; cdr3_nt: TGTGCCAGCAGCTTAGTGCCAGGGAGCTCCTACGAGCAGTACTTC; cdr3_aa: CASSLVPGSSYEQYF
v_call: TRBV9; j_call: TRBJ2-3; d_call: TRBD2; clone_size: .; cdr3_nt: TGTGCCAGCTCAGTTAGCGGGAGAGCGGGCACAGATACGCAGTATTTT; cdr3_aa: CASSVSGRAGTDTQYF
v_call: TRBV3-1; j_call: TRBJ2-1; d_call: TRBD1; clone_size: .; cdr3_nt: TGTGCCAGCAGCTCCCCGGGACAGGGGGCGCCGGGTGAGCAGTTCTTC; cdr3_aa: CASSSPGQGAPGEQFF
v_call: TRBV3-1; j_call: TRBJ1-3; d_call: .; clone_size: few; cdr3_nt: TGTGCCAGCAGCCAAGTGCACAGCTACTCTGGAAACACCATATATTTT; cdr3_aa: CASSQVHSYSGNTIYF
v_call: TRBV12-3/TRBV12-4; j_call: TRBJ1-5; d_call: .; clone_size: .; cdr3_nt: TGTGCCAGCAGCCCGGACGGCAATCAGCCCCAGCATTTT; cdr3_aa: CASSPDGNQPQHF
v_call: TRBV2; j_call: TRBJ2-5; d_call: .; clone_size: .; cdr3_nt: TGTGCCAGCAGTGAAGCATACGGGATGGAGACCCAGTACTTC; cdr3_aa: CASSEAYGMETQYF
v_call: TRBV4-3; j_call: TRBJ1-2; d_call: .; clone_size: .; cdr3_nt: TGCGCCAGCAGCCAAGACCCTGATGGACAGACTAACTATGGCTACACCTTC; cdr3_aa: CASSQDPDGQTNYGYTF
v_call: TRBV10-2; j_call: TRBJ1-1; d_call: TRBD1; clone_size: .; cdr3_nt: TGCGCCAGCAGTGAGCCTGGGGACAGGGGGCTTTACACTGAAGCTTTCTTT; cdr3_aa: CASSEPGDRGLYTEAFF
v_call: TRBV11-1; j_call: TRBJ2-3; d_call: TRBD1; clone_size: .; cdr3_nt: TGTGCCAGCAGCTCCAGCCTGCTACAGGGGGACGAGAACACAGATACGCAGTATTTT; cdr3_aa: CASSSSLLQGDENTDTQYF
v_call: TRBV12-3/TRBV12-4; j_call: TRBJ2-2; d_call: TRBD2; clone_size: .; cdr3_nt: TGTGCCAGCAGACTAGCGGGGGGCCGGGGCCTCGGGGAGCTGTTTTTT; cdr3_aa: CASRLAGGRGLGELFF
v_call: TRBV12-3/TRBV12-4; j_call: TRBJ2-1; d_call: .; clone_size: few; cdr3_nt: TGTGCCAGCAGTTTAGGCCTAGAGTGGGAATTCTTC; cdr3_aa: CASSLGLEWEFF
v_call: TRBV21-1; j_call: TRBJ2-7; d_call: .; clone_size: .; cdr3_nt: TGTGCCAGCAGCCCCGAGTGGACTAAATCCTACGAGCAGTACTTC; cdr3_aa: CASSPEWTKSYEQYF
v_call: TRBV13; j_call: TRBJ2-3; d_call: .; clone_size: .; cdr3_nt: TGTGCCAGCAGCGAAGACCCGGGAGTAAGCACAGATACGCAGTATTTT; cdr3_aa: CASSEDPGVSTDTQYF
v_call: TRBV29-1; j_call: TRBJ2-7; d_call: .; clone_size: many; cdr3_nt: TGCAGCGTTGAAGAGCAGGGCTCCGCCGGCGAGCAGTACTTC; cdr3_aa: CSVEEQGSAGEQYF
v_call: TRBV6-1; j_call: TRBJ2-5; d_call: TRBD1; clone_size: .; cdr3_nt: TGTGCCAGCAGCGACAGGGGGGTACACTTTCAAGAGACCCAGTACTTC; cdr3_aa: CASSDRGVHFQETQYF
v_call: TRBV25-1; j_call: TRBJ2-1; d_call: .; clone_size: few; cdr3_nt: TGTGCCAGCAGGGGGGTCTACAATGAGCAGTTCTTC; cdr3_aa: CASRGVYNEQFF
v_call: TRBV19; j_call: TRBJ2-1; d_call: TRBD1; clone_size: .; cdr3_nt: TGTGCCAGTAGTATAGATCTCTCAGGGGGCGACTCCTACAATGAGCAGTTCTTC; cdr3_aa: CASSIDLSGGDSYNEQFF
v_call: TRBV20-1; j_call: TRBJ2-7; d_call: .; clone_size: .; cdr3_nt: TGCAGTGCTAGAGTCCACAGCTCCTACGAGCAGTACTTC; cdr3_aa: CSARVHSSYEQYF
v_call: TRBV9; j_call: TRBJ2-5; d_call: TRBD1; clone_size: .; cdr3_nt: TGTGCCAGCAGCGCAGAGACAGGGGCAGGGGGGACCCAGTACTTC; cdr3_aa: CASSAETGAGGTQYF
v_call: TRBV7-6; j_call: TRBJ2-2; d_call: TRBD2; clone_size: few; cdr3_nt: TGTGCCAGCAGCCTCATTTCGGCGGGGGATACCGGGGAGCTGTTTTTT; cdr3_aa: CASSLISAGDTGELFF
v_call: TRBV19; j_call: TRBJ2-7; d_call: .; clone_size: few; cdr3_nt: TGTGCCAGTAGTATTCTTCAGCTGGCGGGGATTCACGAGCAGTACTTC; cdr3_aa: CASSILQLAGIHEQYF
v_call: TRBV12-3/TRBV12-4; j_call: TRBJ1-1; d_call: .; clone_size: .; cdr3_nt: TGTGCCAGCAGTTTAAAAGGATTTGCTGACACTGAAGCTTTCTTT; cdr3_aa: CASSLKGFADTEAFF
v_call: TRBV5-5; j_call: TRBJ2-3; d_call: TRBD1; clone_size: few; cdr3_nt: TGTGCCAGCAGCGCGGACAGGGGGGCGGTAGATACGCAGTATTTT; cdr3_aa: CASSADRGAVDTQYF
v_call: TRBV4-2; j_call: TRBJ2-5; d_call: .; clone_size: .; cdr3_nt: TGTGCCAGCAGCCAAGAAGAGGACGGGGGAGAGACCCAGTACTTC; cdr3_aa: CASSQEEDGGETQYF
v_call: TRBV4-3; j_call: TRBJ2-1; d_call: .; clone_size: .; cdr3_nt: TGCGCCAGCAGCCAACAATATAACGGGCGGAATGAGCAGTTCTTC; cdr3_aa: CASSQQYNGRNEQFF
v_call: TRBV29-1; j_call: TRBJ2-1; d_call: TRBD2; clone_size: few; cdr3_nt: TGCAGCGTCCCCGGGTTAGCGGGGGGGTACCCAGGCCCCCATGAGCAGTTCTTC; cdr3_aa: CSVPGLAGGYPGPHEQFF
v_call: TRBV19; j_call: TRBJ2-5; d_call: .; clone_size: many; cdr3_nt: TGTGCCAGTAGTATATCTGCACACCAAGAGACCCAGTACTTC; cdr3_aa: CASSISAHQETQYF
v_call: TRBV7-9; j_call: TRBJ2-7; d_call: .; clone_size: few; cdr3_nt: TGTGCCAGCAGCTTAGAGGTTTCGGGCGAGCAGTACTTC; cdr3_aa: CASSLEVSGEQYF